The clone carrying this T cell receptor beta chain was seen repeatedly, ten times or more. TCRdb analysed the 5' RACE reads with MiXCR anew, one entry per CDR3 protein. The data hold about 570,000 distinct CDR3 sequences, with 9.6% observed a single time. The data originate from a study of identical twins. Germline V gives CDR1 MNHEY, CDR2 SVGEGT. V was cut by 3 bases and J by 15 bases, with 24 bases left in between. The CDR3 extends over 15 amino acids. This same sample was also part of a study on yellow fever vaccine responses in identical twins.

Sequenced material: PBMCs. The genes are TRBV6-2 or TRBV6-3 and TRBJ2-1; weak D call: TRBD2 (6 bases). This TCR derives from a woman between 18 and 29 years old in good health. CDR3 coding DNA: TGTGCCAGCAGTTATGTCTCGAGCGGGTCCCTCCCCCCGTTCTTC. As protein: CASSYVSSGSLPPFF.